This T cell receptor (beta chain) was profiled in a study of cytomegalovirus exposure and HLA in healthy donors. Study conclusions and caveats: Later analysis associated a missense DCLRE1C variant with TCR beta V- and J-gene trimming.

The PCR made use of 60 Vbeta and 13 Jbeta primers. TCRdb's table, derived via immunoSEQ multiplex PCR, lists solely in-frame clones and lacks some. The data show 100,000 to 150,000 clones, with approximately 80% seen just once and 1.5% held by the top ten. The length of the CDR3 is 13 residues. V lost 0 bases and J 5 bases, leaving 8 bases between the germline ends. Looked up from germline, CDR1 is SGDLS and CDR2 is YYNGEE. The table lists this clone with a count of one. Its antigen is currently unknown. This receptor was identified in a woman under 30 in good health and CMV-seronegative. The chain carries TRBV9 and TRBJ1-2, with a possible D match to TRBD1 (5 bases). Sequenced sample: PBMCs. The CDR3 sequence: CASSVGSGYGYTF. For the CDR3, the DNA is TGTGCCAGCAGCGTAGGGTCAGGGTATGGCTACACCTTC.